The TCR beta chain described here comes from a study of shared clonotypes between healthy human individuals. The CDR3 runs 18 residues. Sequenced by immunoSEQ multiplex PCR; TCRdb stores in-frame clones only, minus some. The sample yields 950,000 to 1,100,000 clones, about 77% seen once. Material for sequencing was memory CD4+ T cells sorted from blood. Subset specified: CD45RA-negative fraction. The chain is built from TRBV21-1 and TRBJ2-6; the table's D call TRBD1 went unverified against the DNA. TRBV21-1 is an annotated pseudogene. This clonotype was obtained from a man aged 18-30 years in good health. The chain's CDR3 is CASSTESTGHSGANVLTF. DNA for the CDR3: TGTGCCAGCAGCACTGAATCGACAGGGCACTCTGGGGCCAACGTCCTGACTTTC.